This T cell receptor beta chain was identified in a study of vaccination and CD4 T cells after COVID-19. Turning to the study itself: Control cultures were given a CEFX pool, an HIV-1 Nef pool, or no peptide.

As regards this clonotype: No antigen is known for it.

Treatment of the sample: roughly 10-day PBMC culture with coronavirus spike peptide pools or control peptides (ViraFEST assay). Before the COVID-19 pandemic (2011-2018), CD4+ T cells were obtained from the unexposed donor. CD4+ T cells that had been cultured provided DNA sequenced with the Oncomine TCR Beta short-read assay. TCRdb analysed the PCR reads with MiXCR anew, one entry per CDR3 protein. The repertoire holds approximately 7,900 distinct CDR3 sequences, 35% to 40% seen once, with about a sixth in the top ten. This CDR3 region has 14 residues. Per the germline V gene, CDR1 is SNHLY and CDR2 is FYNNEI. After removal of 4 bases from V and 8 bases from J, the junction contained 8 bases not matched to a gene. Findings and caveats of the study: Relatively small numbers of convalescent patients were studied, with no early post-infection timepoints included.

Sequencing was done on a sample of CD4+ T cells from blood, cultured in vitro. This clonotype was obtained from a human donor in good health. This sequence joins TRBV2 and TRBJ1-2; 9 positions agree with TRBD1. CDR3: CASSVEVGTGGYTF. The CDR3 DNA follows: TGTGCCAGCAGTGTTGAGGTGGGGACAGGGGGCTACACCTTC.